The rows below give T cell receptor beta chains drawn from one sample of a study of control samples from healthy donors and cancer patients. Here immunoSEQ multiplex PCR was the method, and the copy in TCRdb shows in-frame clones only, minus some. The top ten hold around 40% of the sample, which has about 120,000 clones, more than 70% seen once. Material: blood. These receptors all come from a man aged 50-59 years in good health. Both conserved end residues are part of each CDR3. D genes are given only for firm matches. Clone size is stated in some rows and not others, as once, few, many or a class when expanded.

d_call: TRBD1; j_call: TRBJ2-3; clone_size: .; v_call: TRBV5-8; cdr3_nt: TGTGCCAGCAGCTCCCGGGACAGCCCCACAGATACGCAGTATTTT; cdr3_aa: CASSSRDSPTDTQYF
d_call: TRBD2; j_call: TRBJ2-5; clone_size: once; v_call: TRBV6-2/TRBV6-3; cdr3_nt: TGTGCCAGCAGTTACGCTCGACTAGCGGGGGCCCGGGGGTCGGAGACCCAGTACTTC; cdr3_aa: CASSYARLAGARGSETQYF
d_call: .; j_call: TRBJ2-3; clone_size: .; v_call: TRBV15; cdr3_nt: TGTGCCACCAGCAGAGTGGCGGGACCTAGCACAGATACGCAGTATTTT; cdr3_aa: CATSRVAGPSTDTQYF
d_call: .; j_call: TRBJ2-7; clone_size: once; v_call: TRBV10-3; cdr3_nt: TGTGCCATCAGTGACTCGCCGACCTACGAGCAGTACTTC; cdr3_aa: CAISDSPTYEQYF
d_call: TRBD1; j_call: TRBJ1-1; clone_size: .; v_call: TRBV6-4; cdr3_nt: TGTGCCAGCAGCAACACAGGGGTTACTGAAGCTTTCTTT; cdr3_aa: CASSNTGVTEAFF
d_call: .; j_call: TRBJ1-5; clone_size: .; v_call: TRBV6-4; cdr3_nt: TGTGCCAGCAGTGAGCGGGGGCTGTATCAGCCCCAGCATTTT; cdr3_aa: CASSERGLYQPQHF
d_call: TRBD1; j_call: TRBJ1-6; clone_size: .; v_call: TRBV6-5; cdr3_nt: TGTGCCAGCAGTTACCGACAGGGTGCTAATTCACCCCTCCACTTT; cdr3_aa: CASSYRQGANSPLHF
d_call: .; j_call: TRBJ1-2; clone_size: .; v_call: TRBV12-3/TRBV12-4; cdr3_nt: TGTGCCAGCAGTCCGAGCCCGGCCTATGGCTACACCTTC; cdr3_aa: CASSPSPAYGYTF
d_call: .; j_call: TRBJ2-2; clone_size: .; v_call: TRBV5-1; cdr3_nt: TGCGCCAGCAGACCGACAGACACCGGGGAGCTGTTTTTT; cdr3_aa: CASRPTDTGELFF
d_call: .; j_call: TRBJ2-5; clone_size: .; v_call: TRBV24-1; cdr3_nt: TGTGCCACCAGTGATTCATACGGAGGAGGGGGCCAAGAGACCCAGTACTTC; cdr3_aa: CATSDSYGGGGQETQYF
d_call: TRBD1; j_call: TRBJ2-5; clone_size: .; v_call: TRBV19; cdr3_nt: TGTGCCAGTAGCCTCCGGGACAGGAGGTACTTC; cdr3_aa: CASSLRDRRYF
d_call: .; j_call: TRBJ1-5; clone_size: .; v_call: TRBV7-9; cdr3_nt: TGTGCCAGCAGCTTAGCCAGGGACGGTAATCAGCCCCAGCATTTT; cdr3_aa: CASSLARDGNQPQHF
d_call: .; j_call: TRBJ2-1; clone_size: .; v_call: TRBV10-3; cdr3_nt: TGTGCCATCAGTGACAGGGAACCGTCCTACAATGAGCAGTTCTTC; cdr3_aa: CAISDREPSYNEQFF
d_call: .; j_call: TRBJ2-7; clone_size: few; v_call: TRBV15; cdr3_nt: TGTGCCACCAGCAGAGATATCCAGGCCTACGAGCAGTACTTC; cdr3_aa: CATSRDIQAYEQYF
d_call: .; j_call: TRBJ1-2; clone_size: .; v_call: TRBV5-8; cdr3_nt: TGTGCCAGCAGCTCCCCCCGAACGGACTATGGCTACACCTTC; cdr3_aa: CASSSPRTDYGYTF
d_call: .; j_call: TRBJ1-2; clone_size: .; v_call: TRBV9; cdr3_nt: TGTGCCAGCAGCGCCGTCGCGGGCTACACCTTC; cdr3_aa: CASSAVAGYTF
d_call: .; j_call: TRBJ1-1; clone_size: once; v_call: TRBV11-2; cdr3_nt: TGTGCCAGCAGCTTAGGCCCGAACACTGAAGCTTTCTTT; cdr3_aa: CASSLGPNTEAFF
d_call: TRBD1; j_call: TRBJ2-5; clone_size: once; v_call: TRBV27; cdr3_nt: TGTGCCAGCAGTTTGGACAGGGGGGAGACCCAGTACTTC; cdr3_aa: CASSLDRGETQYF
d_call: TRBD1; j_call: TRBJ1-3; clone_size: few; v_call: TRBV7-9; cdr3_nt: TGTGCCAGCAGCTTAGTGACAGGGGATGGAAACACCATATATTTT; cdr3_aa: CASSLVTGDGNTIYF
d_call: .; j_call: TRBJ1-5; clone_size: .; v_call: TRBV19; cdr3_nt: TGTGCCAGTAAAGACGGGGGATTCGATCAGCCCCAGCATTTT; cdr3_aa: CASKDGGFDQPQHF
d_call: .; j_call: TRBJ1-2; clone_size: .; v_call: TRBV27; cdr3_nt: TGTGCCAGCAGTGGCGGTCTAGGAGTCTATGGCTACACCTTC; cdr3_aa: CASSGGLGVYGYTF
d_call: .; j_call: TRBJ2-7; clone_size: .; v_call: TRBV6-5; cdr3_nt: TGTGCCAGCTCCCTAGTTTCGGGTTTCAGCTACGAGCAGTACTTC; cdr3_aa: CASSLVSGFSYEQYF
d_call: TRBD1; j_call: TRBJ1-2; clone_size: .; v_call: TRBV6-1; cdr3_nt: TGTGCCAGCAGTGGGGGACAGGGACTTTCTATCTATGGCTACACCTTC; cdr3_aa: CASSGGQGLSIYGYTF
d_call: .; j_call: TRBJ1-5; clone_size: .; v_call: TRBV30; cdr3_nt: TGTGCCTGGGGGTGGGACGGCAATCAGCCCCAGCATTTT; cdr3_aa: CAWGWDGNQPQHF
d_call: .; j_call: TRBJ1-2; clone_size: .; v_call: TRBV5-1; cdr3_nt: TGCGCCAGCAGCTTGGACGGCGAAAACTATGGCTACACCTTC; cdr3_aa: CASSLDGENYGYTF
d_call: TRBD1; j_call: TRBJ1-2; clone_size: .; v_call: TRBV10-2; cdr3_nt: TGCGCCAGCAGACCCGAGACAGGGGGCTTTTATGGCTACACCTTC; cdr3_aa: CASRPETGGFYGYTF
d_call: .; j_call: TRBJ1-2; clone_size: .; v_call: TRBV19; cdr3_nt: TGTGCCAGTAGTATAGAAGGCGTTGGAAACTATGGCTACACCTTC; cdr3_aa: CASSIEGVGNYGYTF
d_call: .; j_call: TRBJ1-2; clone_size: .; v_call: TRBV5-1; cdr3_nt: TGCGCCAGCAGCTTGGCGCGGCAGACTAACTATGGCTACACCTTC; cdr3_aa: CASSLARQTNYGYTF
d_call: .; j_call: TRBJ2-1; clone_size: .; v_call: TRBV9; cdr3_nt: TGTGCCAGCAGCCCAGGGTCCTACAATGAGCAGTTCTTC; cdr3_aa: CASSPGSYNEQFF
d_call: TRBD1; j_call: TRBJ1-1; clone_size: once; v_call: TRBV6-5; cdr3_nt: TGTGCCAGCAGCTACGGGACAGGGCCTGAAGCTTTCTTT; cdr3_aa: CASSYGTGPEAFF
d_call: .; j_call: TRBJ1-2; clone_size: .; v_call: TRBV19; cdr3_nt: TGTGCCAGTAGTATAGAACCAGCAGTCTATGGCTACACCTTC; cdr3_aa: CASSIEPAVYGYTF
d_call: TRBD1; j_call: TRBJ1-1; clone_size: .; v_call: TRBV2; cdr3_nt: TGTGCCAGCGCTTCGACAGGGGCCGCCGACATGAACACTGAAGCTTTCTTT; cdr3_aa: CASASTGAADMNTEAFF
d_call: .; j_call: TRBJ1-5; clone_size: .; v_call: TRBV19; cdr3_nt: TGTGCCAGTAGTACCAGTTTCTATAGCAATCAGCCCCAGCATTTT; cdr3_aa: CASSTSFYSNQPQHF
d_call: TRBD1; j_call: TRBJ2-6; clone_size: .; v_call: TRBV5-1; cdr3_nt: TGCGCCAGCAGCTTGGGTCCCTCAGGGACAGGGGCCTCTGGGGCCAACGTCCTGACTTTC; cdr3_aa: CASSLGPSGTGASGANVLTF
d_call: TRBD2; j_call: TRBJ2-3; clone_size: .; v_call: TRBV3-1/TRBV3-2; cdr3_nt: TGTGCCAGCAGCAAAGCGGGGGGCGGGGCAGATACGCAGTATTTT; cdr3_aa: CASSKAGGGADTQYF
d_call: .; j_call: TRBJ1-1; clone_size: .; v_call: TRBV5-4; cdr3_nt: TGTGCCAGCAGCGTCAGGGAGGGGTACACTGAAGCTTTCTTT; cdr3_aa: CASSVREGYTEAFF
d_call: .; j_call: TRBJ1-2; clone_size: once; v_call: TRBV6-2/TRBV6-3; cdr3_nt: TGTGCCAGCAGTACTCCCTCCAGGGGATGTGGCACCTTC; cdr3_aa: CASSTPSRGCGTF
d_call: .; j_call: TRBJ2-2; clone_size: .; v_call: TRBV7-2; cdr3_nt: TGTGCCAGCAGCCCCTTGGCGGTGAACACCGGGGAGCTGTTTTTT; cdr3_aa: CASSPLAVNTGELFF
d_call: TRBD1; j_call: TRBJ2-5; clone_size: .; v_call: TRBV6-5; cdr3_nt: TGTGCCAGCAGTTACCAGGGGGCTGGGACCCAGTACTTC; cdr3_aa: CASSYQGAGTQYF
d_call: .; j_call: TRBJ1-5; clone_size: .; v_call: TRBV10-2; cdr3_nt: TGCGCCAGCAGAGCGGAGACTCGCAATCAGCCCCAGCATTTT; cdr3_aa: CASRAETRNQPQHF
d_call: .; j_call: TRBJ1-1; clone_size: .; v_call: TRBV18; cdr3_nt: TGTGCCAGCTCACCACCCGGGAACACTGAAGCTTTCTTT; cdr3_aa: CASSPPGNTEAFF
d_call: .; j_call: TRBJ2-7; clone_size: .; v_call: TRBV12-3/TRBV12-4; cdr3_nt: TGTGCCAGCAGCTCATCCGGGGAGTGGCAGTACTTC; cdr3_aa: CASSSSGEWQYF
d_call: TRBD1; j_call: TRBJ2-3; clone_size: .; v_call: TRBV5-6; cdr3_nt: TGTGCCAGCAACAGGGGGCGCACAGATACGCAGTATTTT; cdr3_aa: CASNRGRTDTQYF
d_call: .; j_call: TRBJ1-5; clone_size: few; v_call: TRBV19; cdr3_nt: TGTGCCAGTACCGAGGGGCAGGGTAGCAATCAGCCCCAGCATTTT; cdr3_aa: CASTEGQGSNQPQHF
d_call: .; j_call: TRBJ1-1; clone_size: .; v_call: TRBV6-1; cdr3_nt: TGTGCCAGCAGCGAAGGCATAAACACTGAAGCTTTCTTT; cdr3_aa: CASSEGINTEAFF
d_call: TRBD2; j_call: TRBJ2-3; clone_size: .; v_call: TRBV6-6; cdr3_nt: TGTGCCAGCAGTCGGGGGGTTCTTTCTAGCACAGATACGCAGTATTTT; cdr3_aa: CASSRGVLSSTDTQYF
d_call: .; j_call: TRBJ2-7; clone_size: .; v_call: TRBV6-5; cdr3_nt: TGTGCCAGCAGCGCAGGGAGGAACGAGCAGTACTTC; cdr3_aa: CASSAGRNEQYF
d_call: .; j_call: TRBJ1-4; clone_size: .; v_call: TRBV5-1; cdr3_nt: TGCGCCAGCAGCTTCGGGGGATTAGGGAATGAAAAACTGTTTTTT; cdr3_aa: CASSFGGLGNEKLFF
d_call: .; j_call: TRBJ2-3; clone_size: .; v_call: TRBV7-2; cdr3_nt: TGTGCCAGCAGCTGGACAAGGGCAGATACGCAGTATTTT; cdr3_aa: CASSWTRADTQYF
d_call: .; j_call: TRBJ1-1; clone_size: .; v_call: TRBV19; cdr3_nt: TGTGCCAGTAGTACGTTCACAATGAACACTGAAGCTTTCTTT; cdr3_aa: CASSTFTMNTEAFF